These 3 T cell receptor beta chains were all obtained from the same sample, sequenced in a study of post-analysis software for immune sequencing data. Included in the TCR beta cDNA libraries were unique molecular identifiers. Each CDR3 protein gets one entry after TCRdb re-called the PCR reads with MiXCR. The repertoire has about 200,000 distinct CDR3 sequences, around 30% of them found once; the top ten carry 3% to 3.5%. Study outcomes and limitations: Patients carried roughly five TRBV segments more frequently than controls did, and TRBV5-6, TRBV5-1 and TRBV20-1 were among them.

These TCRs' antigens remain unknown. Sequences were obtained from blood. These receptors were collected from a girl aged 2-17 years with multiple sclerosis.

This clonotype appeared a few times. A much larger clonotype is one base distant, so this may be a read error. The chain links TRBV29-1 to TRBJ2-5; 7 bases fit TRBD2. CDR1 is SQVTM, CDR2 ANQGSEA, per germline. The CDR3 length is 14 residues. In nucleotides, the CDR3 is TGCAGCGTTGCAACGGCTAGCGGCCAAGAGGCCCAGTACTTC. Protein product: CSVATASGQEAQYF.

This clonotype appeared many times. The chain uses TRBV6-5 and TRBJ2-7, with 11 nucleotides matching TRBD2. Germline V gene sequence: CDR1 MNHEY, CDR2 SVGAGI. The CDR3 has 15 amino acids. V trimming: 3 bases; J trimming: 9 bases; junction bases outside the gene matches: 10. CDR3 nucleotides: TGTGCCAGCAGTTATATGGGACTAGCGGCCGAACGGCAGTACTTC. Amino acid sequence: CASSYMGLAAERQYF.

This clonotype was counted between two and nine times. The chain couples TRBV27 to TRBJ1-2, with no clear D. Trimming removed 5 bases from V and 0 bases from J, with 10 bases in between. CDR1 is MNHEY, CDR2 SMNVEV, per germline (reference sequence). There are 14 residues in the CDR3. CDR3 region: CASSPEQPNYGYTF. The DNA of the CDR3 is TGTGCCAGCAGTCCGGAACAGCCTAACTATGGCTACACCTTC.